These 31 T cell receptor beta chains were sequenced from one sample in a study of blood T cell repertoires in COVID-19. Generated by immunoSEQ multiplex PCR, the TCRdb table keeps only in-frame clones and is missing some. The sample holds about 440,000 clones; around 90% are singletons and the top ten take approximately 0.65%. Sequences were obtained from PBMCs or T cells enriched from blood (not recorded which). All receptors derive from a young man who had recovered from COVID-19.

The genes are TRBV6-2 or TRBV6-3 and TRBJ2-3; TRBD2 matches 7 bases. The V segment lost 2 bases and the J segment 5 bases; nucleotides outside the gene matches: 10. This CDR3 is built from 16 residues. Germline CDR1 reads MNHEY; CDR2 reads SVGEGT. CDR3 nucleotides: TGTGCCAGCAGTTACGCCGGGCTTAGCGGGCAAGATACGCAGTATTTT. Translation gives CASSYAGLSGQDTQYF.

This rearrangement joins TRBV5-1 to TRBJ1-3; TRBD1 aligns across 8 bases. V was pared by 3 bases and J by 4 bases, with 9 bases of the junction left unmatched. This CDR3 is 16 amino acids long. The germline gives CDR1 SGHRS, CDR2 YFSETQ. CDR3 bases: TGCGCCAGCAGCTACCAACAGGGGGTTATAGGAAACACCATATATTTT. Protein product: CASSYQQGVIGNTIYF.

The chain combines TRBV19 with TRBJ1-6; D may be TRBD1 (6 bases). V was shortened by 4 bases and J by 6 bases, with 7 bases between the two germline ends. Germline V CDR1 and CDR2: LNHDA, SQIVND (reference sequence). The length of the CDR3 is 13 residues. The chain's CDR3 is CASSNRVNSPLHF. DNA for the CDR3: TGTGCCAGTAGTAACAGGGTTAATTCACCCCTCCACTTT.

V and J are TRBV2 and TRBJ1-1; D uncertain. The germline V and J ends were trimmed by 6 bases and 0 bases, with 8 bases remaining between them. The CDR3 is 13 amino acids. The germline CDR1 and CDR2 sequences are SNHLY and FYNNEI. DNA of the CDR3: TGTGCCAGCAGCCCCTATCTGAACACTGAAGCTTTCTTT. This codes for CASSPYLNTEAFF. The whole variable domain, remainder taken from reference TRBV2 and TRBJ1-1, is EPEVTQTPSHQVTQMGQEVILRCVPISNHLYFYWYRQILGQKVEFLVSFYNNEISEKSEIFDDQFSVERPDGSNFTLKIRSTKLEDSAMYFCASSPYLNTEAFFGQGTRLTVV.

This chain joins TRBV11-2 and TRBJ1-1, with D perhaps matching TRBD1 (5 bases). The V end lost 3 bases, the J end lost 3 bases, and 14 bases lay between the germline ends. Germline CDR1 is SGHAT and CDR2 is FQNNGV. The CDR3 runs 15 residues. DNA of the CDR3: TGTGCCAGCAGCTTTCAGGAGGGGCCGGACACTGAAGCTTTCTTT. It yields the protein CASSFQEGPDTEAFF.

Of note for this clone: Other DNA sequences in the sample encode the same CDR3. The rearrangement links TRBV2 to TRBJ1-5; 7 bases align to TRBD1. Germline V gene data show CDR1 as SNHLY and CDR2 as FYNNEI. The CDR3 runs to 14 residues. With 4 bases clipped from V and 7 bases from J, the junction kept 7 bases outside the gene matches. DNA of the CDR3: TGTGCCAGCAGTGGAGACAGGGTTGGGCAGCCCCAGCATTTT. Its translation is CASSGDRVGQPQHF.

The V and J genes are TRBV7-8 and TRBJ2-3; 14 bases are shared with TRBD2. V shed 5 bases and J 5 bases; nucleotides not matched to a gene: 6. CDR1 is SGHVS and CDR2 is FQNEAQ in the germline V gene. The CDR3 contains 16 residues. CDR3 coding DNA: TGTGCCAGCAGCGAGAGGACTAGCGGGGGGTTAGATACGCAGTATTTT. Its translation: CASSERTSGGLDTQYF.

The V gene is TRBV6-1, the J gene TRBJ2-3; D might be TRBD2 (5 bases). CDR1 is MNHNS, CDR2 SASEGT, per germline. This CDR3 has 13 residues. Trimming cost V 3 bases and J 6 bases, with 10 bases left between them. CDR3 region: CASSDMRADTQYF. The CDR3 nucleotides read TGTGCCAGCAGTGACATGAGGGCTGATACGCAGTATTTT.

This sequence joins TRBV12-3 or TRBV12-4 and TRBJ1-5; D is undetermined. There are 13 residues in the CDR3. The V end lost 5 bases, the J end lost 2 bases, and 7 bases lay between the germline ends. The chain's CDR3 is CASSERGNQPQHF. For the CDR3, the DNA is TGTGCCAGCAGTGAGAGGGGCAATCAGCCCCAGCATTTT.

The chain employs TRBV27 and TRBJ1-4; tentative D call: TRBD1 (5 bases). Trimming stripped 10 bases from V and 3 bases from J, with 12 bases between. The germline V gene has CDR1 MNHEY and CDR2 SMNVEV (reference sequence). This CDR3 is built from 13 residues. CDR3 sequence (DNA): TGTGCCAATGCCAGGGCGGCTAATGAAAAACTGTTTTTT. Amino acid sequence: CANARAANEKLFF.

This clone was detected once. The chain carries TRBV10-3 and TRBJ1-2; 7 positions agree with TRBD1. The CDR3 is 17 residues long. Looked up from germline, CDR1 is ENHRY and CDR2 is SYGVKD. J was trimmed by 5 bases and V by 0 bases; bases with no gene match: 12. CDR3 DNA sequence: TGTGCCATCAGTGAGTCACCGGATGATGGACAGGTTTATGGCTACACCTTC. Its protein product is CAISESPDDGQVYGYTF.

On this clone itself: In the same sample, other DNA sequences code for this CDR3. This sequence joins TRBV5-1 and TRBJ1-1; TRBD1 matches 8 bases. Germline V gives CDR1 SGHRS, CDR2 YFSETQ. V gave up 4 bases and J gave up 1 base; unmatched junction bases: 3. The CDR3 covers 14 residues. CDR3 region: CASSEGQGNTEAFF. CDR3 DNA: TGCGCCAGCAGCGAAGGACAGGGGAACACTGAAGCTTTCTTT.

CDR3: CASRGLANEQYF. CDR3 coding DNA: TGTGCCAGCAGGGGACTAGCGAACGAGCAGTACTTC. This rearrangement joins TRBV5-8 to TRBJ2-7, with 10 bases that match TRBD2. Losses at the gene ends were 5 bases for V and 5 bases for J; bases not matched to a gene: 1. This CDR3 comprises 12 residues. The germline V gene encodes CDR1 SGHTS and CDR2 YDEGEE.

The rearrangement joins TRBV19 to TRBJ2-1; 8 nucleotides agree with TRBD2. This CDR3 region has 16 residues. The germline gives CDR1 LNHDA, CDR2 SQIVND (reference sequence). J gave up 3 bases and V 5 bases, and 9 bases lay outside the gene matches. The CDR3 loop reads CASSSVSGTRYNEQFF. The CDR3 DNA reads TGTGCCAGTAGTTCCGTTAGCGGGACTCGCTACAATGAGCAGTTCTTC.

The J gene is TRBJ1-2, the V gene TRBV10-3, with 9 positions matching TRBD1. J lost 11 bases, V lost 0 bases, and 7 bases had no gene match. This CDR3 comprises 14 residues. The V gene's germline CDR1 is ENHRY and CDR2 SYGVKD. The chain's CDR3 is CAISESTAQGAYTF. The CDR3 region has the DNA TGTGCCATCAGTGAGTCGACCGCACAGGGGGCTTACACCTTC.

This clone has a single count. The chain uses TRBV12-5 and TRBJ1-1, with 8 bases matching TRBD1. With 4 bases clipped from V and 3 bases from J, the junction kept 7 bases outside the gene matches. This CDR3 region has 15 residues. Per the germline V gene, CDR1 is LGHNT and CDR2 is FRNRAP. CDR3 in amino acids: CASGSTGEVHTEAFF. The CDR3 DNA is TGTGCTAGTGGTTCGACAGGGGAGGTACACACTGAAGCTTTCTTT.

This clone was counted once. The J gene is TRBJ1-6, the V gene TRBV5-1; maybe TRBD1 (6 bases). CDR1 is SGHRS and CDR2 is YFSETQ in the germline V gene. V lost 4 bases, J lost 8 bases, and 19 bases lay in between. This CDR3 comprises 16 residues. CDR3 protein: CASSKQGLQGDSPLHF. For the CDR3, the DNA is TGCGCCAGCAGCAAGCAGGGTTTACAGGGCGATTCACCCCTCCACTTT.

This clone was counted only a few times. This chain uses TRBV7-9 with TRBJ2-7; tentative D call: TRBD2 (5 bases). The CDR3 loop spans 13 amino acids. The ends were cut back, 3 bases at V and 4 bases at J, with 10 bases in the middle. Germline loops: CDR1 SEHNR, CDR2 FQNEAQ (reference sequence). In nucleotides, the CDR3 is TGTGCCAGCAGCTTCCAAGCGGTTTACGAGCAGTACTTC. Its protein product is CASSFQAVYEQYF.

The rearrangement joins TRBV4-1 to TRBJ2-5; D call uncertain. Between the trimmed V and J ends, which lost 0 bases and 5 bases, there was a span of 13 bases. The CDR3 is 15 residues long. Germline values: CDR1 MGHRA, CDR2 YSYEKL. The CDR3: CASSQEARSWETQYF. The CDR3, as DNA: TGCGCCAGCAGCCAAGAAGCGAGGTCGTGGGAGACCCAGTACTTC.

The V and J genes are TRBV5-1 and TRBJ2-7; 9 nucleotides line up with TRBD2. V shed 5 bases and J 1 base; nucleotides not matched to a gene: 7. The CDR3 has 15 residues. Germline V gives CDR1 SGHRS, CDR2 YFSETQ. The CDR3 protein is CASRLAGKVSYEQYF. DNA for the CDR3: TGCGCCAGCAGGCTAGCGGGAAAGGTTTCCTACGAGCAGTACTTC.

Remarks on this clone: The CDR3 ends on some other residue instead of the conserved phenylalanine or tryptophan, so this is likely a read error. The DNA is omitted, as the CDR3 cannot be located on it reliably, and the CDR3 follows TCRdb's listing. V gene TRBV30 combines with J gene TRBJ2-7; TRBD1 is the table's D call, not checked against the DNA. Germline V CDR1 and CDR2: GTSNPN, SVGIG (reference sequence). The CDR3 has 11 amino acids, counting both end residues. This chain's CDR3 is CAWSTQTATAI.

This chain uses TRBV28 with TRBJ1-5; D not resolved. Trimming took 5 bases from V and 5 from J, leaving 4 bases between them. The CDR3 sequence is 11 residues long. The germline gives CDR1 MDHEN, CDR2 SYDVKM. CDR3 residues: CASSLDQPQHF. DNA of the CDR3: TGTGCCAGCAGTCTCGATCAGCCCCAGCATTTT.

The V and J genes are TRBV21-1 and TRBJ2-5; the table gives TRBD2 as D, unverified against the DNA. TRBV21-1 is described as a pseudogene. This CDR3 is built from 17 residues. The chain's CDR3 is CASSKEPRREHQETQYF. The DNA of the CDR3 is TGTGCCAGCAGCAAAGAGCCACGGCGGGAGCACCAAGAGACCCAGTACTTC.

CDR3 loop: CASSPRELTYEQYF. DNA of the CDR3: TGCGCCAGCAGCCCCCGGGAGCTTACCTACGAGCAGTACTTC. This chain connects TRBV4-1 to TRBJ2-7; D might be TRBD2 (6 bases). V gave up 4 bases and J gave up 2 bases, with 12 bases separating them. Germline CDR1 MGHRA, CDR2 YSYEKL. The CDR3 contains 14 residues.

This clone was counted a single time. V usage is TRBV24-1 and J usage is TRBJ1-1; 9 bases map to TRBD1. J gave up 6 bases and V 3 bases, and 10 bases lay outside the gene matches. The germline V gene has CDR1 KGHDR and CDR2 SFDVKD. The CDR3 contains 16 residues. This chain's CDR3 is CATSDPAGTGPSEAFF. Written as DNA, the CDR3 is TGTGCCACCAGTGATCCCGCCGGGACAGGGCCTTCTGAAGCTTTCTTT.

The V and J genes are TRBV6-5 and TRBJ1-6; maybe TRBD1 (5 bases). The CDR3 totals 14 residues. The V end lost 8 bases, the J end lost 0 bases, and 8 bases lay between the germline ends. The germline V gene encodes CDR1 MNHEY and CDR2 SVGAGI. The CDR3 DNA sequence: TGTGCCAGCCAGGGCAGCTCCTATAATTCACCCCTCCACTTT. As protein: CASQGSSYNSPLHF.

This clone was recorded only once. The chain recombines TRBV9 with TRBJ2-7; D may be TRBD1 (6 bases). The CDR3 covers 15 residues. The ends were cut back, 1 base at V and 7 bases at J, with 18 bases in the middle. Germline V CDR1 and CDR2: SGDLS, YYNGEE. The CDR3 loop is CASSVQGTLLGEQYF. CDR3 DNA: TGTGCCAGCAGCGTACAGGGGACCTTGCTGGGGGAGCAGTACTTC.

The CDR3, as DNA: TGTGCCACCAGCACTCGGACTAGCGGGAGGGCCAGTGAGACCCAGTACTTC. As protein: CATSTRTSGRASETQYF. V usage is TRBV15 and J usage is TRBJ2-5; 15 bases align to TRBD2. CDR1 is LNHNV and CDR2 is YYDKDF in the germline V gene (reference sequence). The CDR3 sequence is 17 residues long. The V and J ends lost 4 bases and 5 bases, in that order; junction bases with no gene match: 8.

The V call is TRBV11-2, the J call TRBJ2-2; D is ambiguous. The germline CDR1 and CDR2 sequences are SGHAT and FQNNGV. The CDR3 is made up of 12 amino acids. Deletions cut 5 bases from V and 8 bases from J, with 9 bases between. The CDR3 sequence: CASSPTKGELFF. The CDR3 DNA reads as TGTGCCAGCAGCCCTACTAAAGGGGAGCTGTTTTTT.

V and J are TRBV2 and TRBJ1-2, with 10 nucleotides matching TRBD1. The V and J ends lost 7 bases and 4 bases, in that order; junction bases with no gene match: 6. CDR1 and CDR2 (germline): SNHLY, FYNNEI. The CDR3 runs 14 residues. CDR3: CASTGTGDVYGYTF. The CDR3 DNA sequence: TGTGCCAGCACAGGGACAGGGGATGTCTATGGCTACACCTTC. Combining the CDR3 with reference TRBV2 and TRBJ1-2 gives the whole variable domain EPEVTQTPSHQVTQMGQEVILRCVPISNHLYFYWYRQILGQKVEFLVSFYNNEISEKSEIFDDQFSVERPDGSNFTLKIRSTKLEDSAMYFCASTGTGDVYGYTFGSGTRLTVV.

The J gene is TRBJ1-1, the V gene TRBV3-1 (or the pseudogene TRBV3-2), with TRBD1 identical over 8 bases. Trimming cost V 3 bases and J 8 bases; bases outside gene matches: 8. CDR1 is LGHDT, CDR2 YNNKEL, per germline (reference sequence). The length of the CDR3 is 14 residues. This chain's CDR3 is CASSHIPGGQEAFF. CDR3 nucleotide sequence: TGTGCCAGCAGCCATATCCCAGGGGGCCAGGAAGCTTTCTTT.